A selection of T cell receptor beta chains follows, all from one sample in a study of blood T cell repertoires in COVID-19. Only in-frame clones appear in the TCRdb table, and some are missing; sequencing was by immunoSEQ multiplex PCR. The sample lists tens of thousands of clones, roughly four fifths occurring once. Sequencing input: peripheral blood. The receptor set was obtained from an older woman with acute or convalescent COVID-19. Both conserved end residues are part of each CDR3. The D gene is left open where the match is weak. Only part of the rows carry a size: once, few, many, or a class if the clone is expanded.

v_gene: TRBV15; j_gene: TRBJ1-3; abundance: NA; len: 14; d_gene: NA; CDR3aa: CATSRVPSGNTIYF; CDR3nt: TGTGCCACCTCCAGGGTACCCTCTGGAAACACCATATATTTT
v_gene: TRBV6-1; j_gene: TRBJ1-2; abundance: NA; len: 16; d_gene: TRBD1; CDR3aa: CASSEPLTGVGYGYTF; CDR3nt: TGTGCCAGCAGTGAACCCCTGACAGGGGTAGGCTATGGCTACACCTTC
v_gene: TRBV5-8; j_gene: TRBJ1-2; abundance: few; len: 15; d_gene: NA; CDR3aa: CASSLAGYSYYGYTF; CDR3nt: TGTGCCAGCAGCTTGGCCGGCTATAGCTACTATGGCTACACCTTC
v_gene: TRBV2; j_gene: TRBJ1-1; abundance: once; len: 12; d_gene: NA; CDR3aa: CASSNMNTEAFF; CDR3nt: TGTGCCAGCAGTAACATGAACACTGAAGCTTTCTTT
v_gene: TRBV24-1; j_gene: TRBJ1-3; abundance: NA; len: 15; d_gene: NA; CDR3aa: CATSDGSSYGNTIYF; CDR3nt: TGTGCCACCAGTGACGGGTCATCTTATGGAAACACCATATATTTT
v_gene: TRBV18; j_gene: TRBJ1-1; abundance: NA; len: 15; d_gene: NA; CDR3aa: CASSQGATGNTEAFF; CDR3nt: TGTGCCAGCTCTCAAGGGGCGACTGGGAACACTGAAGCTTTCTTT
v_gene: TRBV28; j_gene: TRBJ1-2; abundance: NA; len: 11; d_gene: NA; CDR3aa: CASSSSYGYTF; CDR3nt: TGTGCCAGCAGTTCCAGCTATGGCTACACCTTC
v_gene: TRBV5-1; j_gene: TRBJ2-7; abundance: NA; len: 15; d_gene: TRBD1; CDR3aa: CASSFGTGGTYEQYF; CDR3nt: TGCGCCAGCAGCTTCGGGACAGGGGGCACCTACGAGCAGTACTTC
v_gene: TRBV24-1; j_gene: TRBJ1-2; abundance: NA; len: 12; d_gene: NA; CDR3aa: CATSVGANGYTF; CDR3nt: TGTGCCACCAGTGTGGGAGCGAATGGCTACACCTTC
v_gene: TRBV2; j_gene: TRBJ2-3; abundance: NA; len: 16; d_gene: TRBD2; CDR3aa: CARGRGRDTSTDTQYF; CDR3nt: TGTGCCAGGGGGAGAGGGAGGGATACTAGCACAGATACGCAGTATTTT
v_gene: TRBV7-2; j_gene: TRBJ2-1; abundance: NA; len: 15; d_gene: TRBD1; CDR3aa: CASSVGQGARGEQFF; CDR3nt: TGTGCCAGCAGCGTGGGACAGGGGGCGCGGGGTGAGCAGTTCTTC
v_gene: TRBV12-3/TRBV12-4; j_gene: TRBJ1-1; abundance: NA; len: 13; d_gene: NA; CDR3aa: CASKTQGYTEAFF; CDR3nt: TGTGCCAGCAAAACCCAGGGGTACACTGAAGCTTTCTTT
v_gene: TRBV5-4; j_gene: TRBJ1-2; abundance: NA; len: 16; d_gene: NA; CDR3aa: CASSWGAGDPAGGYTF; CDR3nt: TGTGCCAGCAGCTGGGGGGCGGGGGACCCAGCAGGAGGCTACACCTTC
v_gene: TRBV6-5; j_gene: TRBJ1-1; abundance: NA; len: 13; d_gene: NA; CDR3aa: CASSQGRNTEAFF; CDR3nt: TGTGCCAGCAGTCAGGGGCGGAACACTGAAGCTTTCTTT
v_gene: TRBV12-3/TRBV12-4; j_gene: TRBJ1-2; abundance: NA; len: 12; d_gene: NA; CDR3aa: CASSSSGVGYTF; CDR3nt: TGTGCCAGCAGTTCCTCAGGGGTCGGCTACACCTTC
v_gene: TRBV30; j_gene: TRBJ1-2; abundance: NA; len: 16; d_gene: TRBD1; CDR3aa: CAGTPGQGRVPYGYTF; CDR3nt: TGTGCCGGTACACCGGGACAGGGCAGGGTGCCCTATGGCTACACCTTC
v_gene: TRBV28; j_gene: TRBJ1-1; abundance: few; len: 15; d_gene: NA; CDR3aa: CASRRLYIVNTEAFF; CDR3nt: TGTGCCAGCAGACGACTCTATATAGTGAACACTGAAGCTTTCTTT
v_gene: TRBV3-1/TRBV3-2; j_gene: TRBJ1-5; abundance: few; len: 16; d_gene: TRBD1; CDR3aa: CASGPGQLYSNQPQHF; CDR3nt: TGTGCCAGCGGCCCGGGACAGCTATATAGCAATCAGCCCCAGCATTTT
v_gene: TRBV7-2; j_gene: TRBJ1-1; abundance: NA; len: 14; d_gene: NA; CDR3aa: CASSLVPMNTEAFF; CDR3nt: TGTGCCAGCAGCTTAGTCCCAATGAACACTGAAGCTTTCTTT
v_gene: TRBV29-1; j_gene: TRBJ1-1; abundance: NA; len: 12; d_gene: NA; CDR3aa: CSVPLRNTEAFF; CDR3nt: TGCAGCGTTCCACTAAGGAACACTGAAGCTTTCTTT
v_gene: TRBV6-5; j_gene: TRBJ1-2; abundance: few; len: 11; d_gene: NA; CDR3aa: CAIGTPYGYTF; CDR3nt: TGTGCCATCGGGACACCCTATGGCTACACCTTC
v_gene: TRBV7-2; j_gene: TRBJ1-6; abundance: NA; len: 16; d_gene: TRBD1; CDR3aa: CASSPRVGQGLSPLHF; CDR3nt: TGTGCCAGCAGTCCCAGAGTGGGACAGGGGCTTTCGCCCCTCCACTTT
v_gene: TRBV6-5; j_gene: TRBJ2-2; abundance: NA; len: 14; d_gene: TRBD2; CDR3aa: CASGSWGGTGELFF; CDR3nt: TGTGCCAGCGGCTCCTGGGGGGGCACCGGGGAGCTGTTTTTT
v_gene: TRBV4-1; j_gene: TRBJ2-1; abundance: NA; len: 14; d_gene: TRBD2; CDR3aa: CASSQRTSGFEQFF; CDR3nt: TGCGCCAGCAGCCAGAGGACTAGCGGGTTTGAGCAGTTCTTC
v_gene: TRBV4-2; j_gene: TRBJ2-7; abundance: once; len: 18; d_gene: TRBD2; CDR3aa: CASSRINVGAGFTYEQYF; CDR3nt: TGTGCCAGCAGCCGCATTAACGTGGGAGCGGGGTTTACCTACGAGCAGTACTTC
v_gene: TRBV10-1; j_gene: TRBJ2-1; abundance: once; len: 15; d_gene: NA; CDR3aa: CASSESSGLYNEQFF; CDR3nt: TGCGCCAGCAGTGAGTCAAGCGGACTCTACAATGAGCAGTTCTTC
v_gene: TRBV18; j_gene: TRBJ1-1; abundance: NA; len: 16; d_gene: TRBD1; CDR3aa: CASSLPGQRMNTEAFF; CDR3nt: TGTGCCAGCTCATTACCGGGACAGAGGATGAACACTGAAGCTTTCTTT